This is a list of T cell receptor beta chains from one sample in a study of read filtering for tumor transcriptome and immune sequencing. One entry per CDR3 protein results from TCRdb running MiXCR on the reads. The profile covers tens of thousands of distinct CDR3 sequences, with 20% to 25% appearing a single time and over 10% taken by the ten largest. Specimen: a population of CD138-negative cells sorted from bone marrow. These receptors originate from a donor aged 40 or older with multiple myeloma. The CDR3 runs from the conserved cysteine through the conserved F or W. D genes are given only for firm matches. Where a row states a size, it is once, few, many or the class of an expanded clone; other rows omit it.

v_gene,j_gene,d_gene,abundance,CDR3aa,CDR3nt
TRBV7-2,TRBJ2-7,TRBD1,few,CASSLGGTGIHEQYF,TGTGCCAGCAGCTTGGGAGGGACAGGGATCCACGAGCAGTACTTC
TRBV2,TRBJ2-5,TRBD1,many,CASRQGVEETQYF,TGTGCCAGCAGACAGGGGGTCGAAGAGACCCAGTACTTC
TRBV7-9,TRBJ2-5,-,many,CASSLGGSPETQYF,TGTGCCAGCAGCTTAGGTGGTAGCCCAGAGACCCAGTACTTC
TRBV5-1,TRBJ1-4,-,few,CASSPPGGSSNEKLFF,TGCGCCAGCAGCCCACCCGGCGGCAGTTCTAATGAAAAACTGTTTTTT
TRBV18,TRBJ1-5,-,many,CASSPDFNQPQHF,TGTGCCAGCTCACCAGACTTTAATCAGCCCCAGCATTTT
TRBV28,TRBJ1-1,-,many,CASSLGGAVGTEAFF,TGTGCCAGCAGTTTAGGGGGGGCTGTGGGCACTGAAGCTTTCTTT
TRBV7-2,TRBJ1-1,-,-,CASSYHTEAFF,TGTGCCAGCAGCTACCACACTGAAGCTTTCTTT
TRBV7-8,TRBJ1-1,-,many,CASSSYGNTEAFF,TGTGCCAGCAGCTCTTACGGGAACACTGAAGCTTTCTTT
TRBV7-8,TRBJ2-1,-,-,CASSSLLWDYDEQFF,TGTGCCAGCAGCTCCTTGCTGTGGGATTACGATGAGCAGTTCTTC
TRBV7-9,TRBJ2-1,TRBD2,many,CASSLGLAGRNEQFF,TGTGCCAGCAGCTTAGGTCTAGCGGGACGCAATGAGCAGTTCTTC
TRBV10-3,TRBJ1-3,-,-,CAISENMGPGNTIYF,TGTGCCATCAGTGAGAACATGGGTCCTGGAAACACCATATATTTT